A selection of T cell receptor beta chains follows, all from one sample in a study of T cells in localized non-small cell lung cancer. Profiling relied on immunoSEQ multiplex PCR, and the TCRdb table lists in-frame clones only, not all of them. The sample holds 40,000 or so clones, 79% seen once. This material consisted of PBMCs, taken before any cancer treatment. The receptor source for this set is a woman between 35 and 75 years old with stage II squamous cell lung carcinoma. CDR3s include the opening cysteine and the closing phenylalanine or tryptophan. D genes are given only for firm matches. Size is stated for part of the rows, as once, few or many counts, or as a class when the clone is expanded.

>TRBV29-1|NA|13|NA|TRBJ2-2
CSVDPTNTGELFF
TGCAGCGTTGACCCTACGAACACCGGGGAGCTGTTTTTT
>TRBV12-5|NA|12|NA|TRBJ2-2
CASGESAGELFF
TGTGCTAGTGGAGAGTCAGCCGGGGAGCTGTTTTTT
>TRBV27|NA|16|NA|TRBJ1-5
CASSLGPPGDSLPQHF
TGTGCCAGCAGTTTAGGCCCACCGGGAGATAGCCTGCCCCAGCATTTT
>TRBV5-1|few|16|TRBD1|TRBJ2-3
CASSLRPGQNHDTQYF
TGCGCCAGCAGCTTAAGACCGGGACAGAATCATGATACGCAGTATTTT
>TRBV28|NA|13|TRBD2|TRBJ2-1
CASSLTSGSMWFF
TGTGCCAGCAGTTTGACTAGCGGGAGTATGTGGTTCTTC
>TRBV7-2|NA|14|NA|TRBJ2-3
CASSLGRNTDTQYF
TGTGCCAGCAGCTTAGGAAGGAACACAGATACGCAGTATTTT
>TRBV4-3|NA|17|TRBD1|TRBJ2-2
CASSQGSGTGRTGELFF
TGCGCCAGCAGCCAAGGATCCGGGACAGGGAGAACCGGGGAGCTGTTTTTT
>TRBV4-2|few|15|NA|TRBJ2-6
CASSPWFSGANVLTF
TGTGCCAGCAGCCCCTGGTTCTCTGGGGCCAACGTCCTGACTTTC
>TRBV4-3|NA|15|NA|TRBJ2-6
CASSQEVSGANVLTF
TGCGCCAGCAGCCAAGAGGTCTCTGGGGCCAACGTCCTGACTTTC
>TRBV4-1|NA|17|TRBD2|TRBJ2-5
CASSQDWAAGGDTTQYF
TGCGCCAGCAGCCAAGATTGGGCTGCGGGAGGAGACACGACCCAGTACTTC
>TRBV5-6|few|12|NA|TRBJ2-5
CASSLVQETQYF
TGTGCCAGCAGCTTGGTTCAAGAGACCCAGTACTTC
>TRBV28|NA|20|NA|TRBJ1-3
CASTPYSEGEFLGSGNTIYF
TGTGCCAGCACCCCCTACAGTGAGGGGGAGTTTTTAGGCTCTGGAAACACCATATATTTT
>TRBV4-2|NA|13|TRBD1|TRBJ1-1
CASSENRGFEAFF
TGTGCCAGCAGCGAAAACAGGGGGTTTGAAGCTTTCTTT
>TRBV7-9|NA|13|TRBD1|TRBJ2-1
CASSWDSYNEQFF
TGTGCCAGCAGCTGGGACAGTTACAATGAGCAGTTCTTC
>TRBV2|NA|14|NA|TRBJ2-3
CASSPQGGTDTQYF
TGTGCCAGCAGTCCACAGGGTGGAACAGATACGCAGTATTTT
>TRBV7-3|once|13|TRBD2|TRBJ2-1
CASSFSSGDEQFF
TGTGCCAGCAGCTTCTCTAGCGGGGATGAGCAGTTCTTC
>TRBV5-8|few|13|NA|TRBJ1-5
CASSLMENQPQHF
TGTGCCAGCAGCCTCATGGAGAACCAGCCCCAGCATTTT
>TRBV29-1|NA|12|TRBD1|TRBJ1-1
CSVEAAGGEAFF
TGCAGCGTTGAAGCGGCAGGGGGGGAAGCTTTCTTT
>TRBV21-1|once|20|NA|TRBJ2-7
CASSIGRQGPTRRSSYEQYF
TGTGCCAGCAGCATTGGTCGCCAGGGGCCTACCCGAAGGAGCTCCTACGAGCAGTACTTC
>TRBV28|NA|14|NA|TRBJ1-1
CASRRPSQNTEAFF
TGTGCCAGCCGACGACCGAGTCAAAACACTGAAGCTTTCTTT
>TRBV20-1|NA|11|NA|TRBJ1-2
CSAPTFYGYTF
TGCAGTGCACCTACTTTCTATGGCTACACCTTC
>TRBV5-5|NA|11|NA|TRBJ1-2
CASSLDSGYTF
TGTGCCAGCAGCTTAGACAGTGGCTACACCTTC
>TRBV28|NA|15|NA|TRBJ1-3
CASSFGRNSGNTIYF
TGTGCCAGCAGTTTCGGCCGCAACTCTGGAAACACCATATATTTT
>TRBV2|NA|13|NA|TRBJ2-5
CASRRGYQETQYF
TGTGCCAGCAGGAGGGGGTACCAAGAGACCCAGTACTTC
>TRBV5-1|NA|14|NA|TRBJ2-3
CASSLEGITDTQYF
TGCGCCAGCAGCTTGGAAGGAATCACAGATACGCAGTATTTT
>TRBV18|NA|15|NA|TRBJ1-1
CASSLGTGMNTEAFF
TGTGCCAGCTCCCTCGGGACGGGGATGAACACTGAAGCTTTCTTT
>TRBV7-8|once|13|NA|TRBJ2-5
CASSLGAQETQYF
TGTGCCAGCAGCTTAGGGGCTCAAGAGACCCAGTACTTC
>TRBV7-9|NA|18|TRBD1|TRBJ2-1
CASSLYRTGGHKSNEQFF
TGTGCCAGCAGCTTATATAGGACAGGGGGACACAAATCCAATGAGCAGTTCTTC
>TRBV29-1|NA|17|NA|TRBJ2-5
CSVEVHSGGSLGETQYF
TGCAGCGTTGAAGTCCACTCAGGGGGGTCTCTGGGGGAGACCCAGTACTTC
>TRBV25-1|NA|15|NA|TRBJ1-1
CASSEYGQGNTEAFF
TGTGCCAGCAGTGAATATGGGCAGGGGAACACTGAAGCTTTCTTT
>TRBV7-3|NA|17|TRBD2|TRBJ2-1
CASSSSGLAGGTVEQFF
TGTGCCAGCAGCTCCTCGGGACTAGCGGGAGGGACGGTTGAGCAGTTCTTC
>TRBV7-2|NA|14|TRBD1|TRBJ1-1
CASTHETGGREAFF
TGTGCCAGCACCCACGAGACAGGGGGCCGTGAAGCTTTCTTT
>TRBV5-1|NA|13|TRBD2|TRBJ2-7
CASSLSGSAEQYF
TGCGCCAGCAGCCTTAGCGGGAGTGCCGAGCAGTACTTC
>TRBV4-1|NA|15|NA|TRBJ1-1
CASSQDTGRNTEAFF
TGCGCCAGCAGCCAAGATACAGGGAGGAACACTGAAGCTTTCTTT
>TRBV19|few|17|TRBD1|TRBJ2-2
CASSAWTGGPNTGELFF
TGTGCCAGTAGTGCGTGGACAGGGGGCCCGAACACCGGGGAGCTGTTTTTT
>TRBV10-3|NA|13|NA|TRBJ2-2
CAISLSAPGELFF
TGTGCCATCAGCCTTAGCGCCCCGGGGGAGCTGTTTTTT
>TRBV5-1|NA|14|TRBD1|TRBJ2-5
CASSLAGQQETQYF
TGCGCCAGCAGCTTGGCGGGACAGCAAGAGACCCAGTACTTC
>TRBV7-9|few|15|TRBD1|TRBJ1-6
CASSLVGQGLSPLHF
TGTGCCAGCAGCTTGGTGGGACAGGGGCTTTCACCCCTCCACTTT
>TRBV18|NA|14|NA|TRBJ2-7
CASSADRMSYEQYF
TGTGCCAGCTCAGCCGACAGGATGTCCTACGAGCAGTACTTC
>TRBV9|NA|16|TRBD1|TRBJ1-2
CASSPYTGQGNYGYTF
TGTGCCAGCAGCCCGTATACTGGACAGGGGAACTATGGCTACACCTTC
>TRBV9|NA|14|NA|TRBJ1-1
CASSVRGRETEAFF
TGTGCCAGCAGCGTGAGGGGCCGGGAGACTGAAGCTTTCTTT
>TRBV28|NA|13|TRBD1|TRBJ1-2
CASRQGAQYGYTF
TGTGCCAGCAGGCAGGGGGCGCAGTATGGCTACACCTTC
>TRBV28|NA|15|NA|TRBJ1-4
CASSLGGDLNEKLFF
TGTGCCAGCAGCCTTGGAGGGGACCTTAATGAAAAACTGTTTTTT
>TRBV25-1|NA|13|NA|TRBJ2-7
CASAGSNNHEQYF
TGTGCCAGCGCCGGGTCAAATAACCACGAGCAGTACTTC
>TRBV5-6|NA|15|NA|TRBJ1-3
CASSLSLDIGNTIYF
TGTGCCAGCAGCTTGTCCCTGGATATTGGAAACACCATATATTTT
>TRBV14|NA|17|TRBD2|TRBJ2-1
CASSRYGTSGRAGEQFF
TGTGCCAGCAGCCGTTACGGGACTAGCGGGAGGGCCGGTGAGCAGTTCTTC
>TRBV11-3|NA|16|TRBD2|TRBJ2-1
CASSLDMLAGGNEQFF
TGTGCCAGCAGCTTAGATATGCTAGCGGGAGGGAATGAGCAGTTCTTC
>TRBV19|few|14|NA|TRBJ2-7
CASSIAQNSYEQYF
TGTGCCAGTAGTATTGCTCAGAATTCCTACGAGCAGTACTTC